The rows below give T cell receptor beta chains drawn from one sample of a study of T-cell reconstitution after alpha-beta-depleted transplantation in children. Each CDR3 protein gets one entry after TCRdb re-called the PCR reads with MiXCR. The repertoire holds around 300,000 distinct CDR3 sequences, with about 9.5% as singletons. This material consisted of PBMCs, taken before TCRalphabeta/CD19-depleted stem cell transplant. The receptors stem from a boy under three years old with acute myeloid leukemia, due to receive a stem cell transplant. The CDR3 runs from the conserved cysteine through the conserved F or W. D genes are given only for firm matches. A row's size may be missing; if present it is once, few, many or a size class.

CDR3: CASSYSLQGGYGYTF
DNA: TGTGCCAGCAGTTATTCCCTACAGGGTGGCTATGGCTACACCTTC
size: many
D: -
length: 15
J: TRBJ1-2
V: TRBV6-5

CDR3: CATATSQETQYF
DNA: TGTGCCACCGCGACGTCCCAAGAGACCCAGTACTTC
size: -
D: -
length: 12
J: TRBJ2-5
V: TRBV6-5

CDR3: CSASGGNGDTQYF
DNA: TGCAGTGCTAGCGGGGGAAACGGGGATACGCAGTATTTT
size: few
D: -
length: 13
J: TRBJ2-3
V: TRBV20-1

CDR3: CSARMALRDYLYNEQFF
DNA: TGCAGTGCTAGGATGGCTCTTAGGGACTACCTATACAATGAGCAGTTCTTC
size: -
D: TRBD2
length: 17
J: TRBJ2-1
V: TRBV20-1

CDR3: CASSQGTRSYEQYF
DNA: TGTGCCAGCAGCCAAGGGACCCGCTCCTACGAGCAGTACTTC
size: many
D: -
length: 14
J: TRBJ2-7
V: TRBV4-2

CDR3: CASSLAGSPSYEQYF
DNA: TGTGCCAGCAGCTTGGCCGGGTCACCCTCCTACGAGCAGTACTTC
size: many
D: -
length: 15
J: TRBJ2-7
V: TRBV5-5

CDR3: CAISEGTRARTDTQYF
DNA: TGTGCCATCAGTGAGGGGACTAGGGCACGCACAGATACGCAGTATTTT
size: many
D: TRBD2
length: 16
J: TRBJ2-3
V: TRBV10-3

CDR3: CSARDPKRESTDTQYF
DNA: TGCAGTGCTAGAGATCCCAAGCGGGAGAGCACAGATACGCAGTATTTT
size: many
D: TRBD2
length: 16
J: TRBJ2-3
V: TRBV20-1

CDR3: CASSVNPETFHEQYF
DNA: TGTGCCAGCAGCGTCAACCCCGAGACCTTTCACGAGCAGTACTTC
size: few
D: -
length: 15
J: TRBJ2-7
V: TRBV9

CDR3: CATSGTTGSETQYF
DNA: TGTGCCACCAGTGGAACGACAGGGTCAGAGACCCAGTACTTC
size: many
D: TRBD1
length: 14
J: TRBJ2-5
V: TRBV24-1

CDR3: CASSQRIGLAGGREQYF
DNA: TGCGCCAGCAGCCAACGAATAGGACTAGCGGGAGGTCGGGAGCAGTACTTC
size: many
D: TRBD2
length: 17
J: TRBJ2-7
V: TRBV4-3

CDR3: CAISEQGPSYEQYF
DNA: TGTGCCATCAGTGAACAGGGGCCGTCCTACGAGCAGTACTTC
size: many
D: TRBD1
length: 14
J: TRBJ2-7
V: TRBV10-3

CDR3: CASSLEVGGSEQYF
DNA: TGTGCCAGCAGCTTAGAAGTCGGGGGGAGCGAGCAGTACTTC
size: many
D: TRBD2
length: 14
J: TRBJ2-7
V: TRBV11-2

CDR3: CASSLQGSGANVLTF
DNA: TGTGCCAGCAGCTTACAAGGCTCTGGGGCCAACGTCCTGACTTTC
size: many
D: -
length: 15
J: TRBJ2-6
V: TRBV5-6

CDR3: CASSSRTSGTGELFF
DNA: TGTGCCAGCAGCTCTAGGACTAGCGGAACCGGGGAGCTGTTTTTT
size: many
D: TRBD2
length: 15
J: TRBJ2-2
V: TRBV11-3

CDR3: CASSPWKEDQPQHF
DNA: TGTGCCAGCAGTCCGTGGAAGGAGGATCAGCCCCAGCATTTT
size: many
D: -
length: 14
J: TRBJ1-5
V: TRBV12-3/TRBV12-4

CDR3: CASSYSGSMSNQPQHF
DNA: TGTGCCAGCAGTTACTCGGGTTCTATGAGCAATCAGCCCCAGCATTTT
size: -
D: -
length: 16
J: TRBJ1-5
V: TRBV6-5

CDR3: CASREAYYNEQFF
DNA: TGTGCCAGCAGGGAGGCATATTACAATGAGCAGTTCTTC
size: many
D: -
length: 13
J: TRBJ2-1
V: TRBV9

CDR3: CASSLPGAYNEQFF
DNA: TGCGCCAGCAGCCTGCCCGGGGCGTACAATGAGCAGTTCTTC
size: -
D: -
length: 14
J: TRBJ2-1
V: TRBV5-1

CDR3: CASSPGAPMGNQPQHF
DNA: TGTGCCAGCAGCCCAGGGGCCCCAATGGGCAATCAGCCCCAGCATTTT
size: few
D: -
length: 16
J: TRBJ1-5
V: TRBV28

CDR3: CASSLGHGGSPLHF
DNA: TGTGCCAGCAGTTTAGGTCACGGTGGTTCACCCCTCCACTTT
size: many
D: -
length: 14
J: TRBJ1-6
V: TRBV28

CDR3: CASSPRQGNSGNTIYF
DNA: TGTGCCAGCAGCCCAAGACAGGGGAACTCTGGAAACACCATATATTTT
size: many
D: TRBD1
length: 16
J: TRBJ1-3
V: TRBV11-2

CDR3: CASSSYSSGGYNEQFF
DNA: TGTGCCAGCAGTTCCTACTCTAGCGGGGGGTACAATGAGCAGTTCTTC
size: many
D: TRBD2
length: 16
J: TRBJ2-1
V: TRBV6-5